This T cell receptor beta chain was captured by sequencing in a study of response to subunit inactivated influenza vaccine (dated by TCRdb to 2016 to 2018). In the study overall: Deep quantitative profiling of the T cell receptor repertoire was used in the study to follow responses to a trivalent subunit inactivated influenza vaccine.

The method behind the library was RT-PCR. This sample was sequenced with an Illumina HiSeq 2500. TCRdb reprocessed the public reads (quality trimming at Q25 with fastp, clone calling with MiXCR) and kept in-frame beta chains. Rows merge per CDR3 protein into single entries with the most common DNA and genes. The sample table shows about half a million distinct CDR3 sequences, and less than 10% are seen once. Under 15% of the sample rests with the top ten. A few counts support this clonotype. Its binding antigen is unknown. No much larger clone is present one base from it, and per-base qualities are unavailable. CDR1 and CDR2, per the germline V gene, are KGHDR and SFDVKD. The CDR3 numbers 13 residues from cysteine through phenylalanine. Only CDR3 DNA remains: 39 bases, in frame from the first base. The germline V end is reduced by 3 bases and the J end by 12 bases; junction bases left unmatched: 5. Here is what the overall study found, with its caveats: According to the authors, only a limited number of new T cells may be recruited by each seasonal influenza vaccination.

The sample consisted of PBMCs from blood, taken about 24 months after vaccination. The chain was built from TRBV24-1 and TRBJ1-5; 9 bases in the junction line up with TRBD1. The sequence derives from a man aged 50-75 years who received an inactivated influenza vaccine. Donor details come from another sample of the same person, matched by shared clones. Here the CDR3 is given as CATSDAGQGNQHF. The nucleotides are TGTGCCACCAGTGATGCGGGACAGGGAAACCAGCATTTT.